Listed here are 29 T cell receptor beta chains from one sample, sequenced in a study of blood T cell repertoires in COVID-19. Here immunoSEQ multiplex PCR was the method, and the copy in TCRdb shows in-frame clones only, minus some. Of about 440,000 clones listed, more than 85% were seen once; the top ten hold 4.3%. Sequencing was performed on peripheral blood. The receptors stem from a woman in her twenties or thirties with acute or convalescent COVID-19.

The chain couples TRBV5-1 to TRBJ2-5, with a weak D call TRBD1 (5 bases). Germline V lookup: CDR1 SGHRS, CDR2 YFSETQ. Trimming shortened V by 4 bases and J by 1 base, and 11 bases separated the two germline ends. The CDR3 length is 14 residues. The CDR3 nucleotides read TGCGCCAGCAGCCAAACGACAGCCCAAGAGACCCAGTACTTC. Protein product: CASSQTTAQETQYF.

DNA for the CDR3: TGTGCCAGCAGTGAGGGGCAGGGGGTCGCCGGGGAGCTGTTTTTT. Translation gives CASSEGQGVAGELFF. The J gene is TRBJ2-2, the V gene TRBV25-1, with 7 bases lining up with TRBD1. The CDR3 runs 15 residues. V gave up 3 bases and J gave up 6 bases; unmatched junction bases: 7. Looked up from germline, CDR1 is MGHDK and CDR2 is SYGVNS.

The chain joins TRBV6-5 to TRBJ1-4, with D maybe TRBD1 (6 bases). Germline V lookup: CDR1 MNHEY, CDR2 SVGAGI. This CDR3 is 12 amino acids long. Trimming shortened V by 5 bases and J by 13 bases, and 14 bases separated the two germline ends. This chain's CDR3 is CASSKGGDILFF. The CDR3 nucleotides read TGTGCCAGCAGTAAGGGTGGGGACATACTGTTTTTT.

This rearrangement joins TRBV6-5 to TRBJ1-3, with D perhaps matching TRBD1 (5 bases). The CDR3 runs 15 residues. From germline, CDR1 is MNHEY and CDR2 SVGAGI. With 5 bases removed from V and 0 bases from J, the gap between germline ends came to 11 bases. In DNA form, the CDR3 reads TGTGCCAGCAGTCGTGACAGCCGCTCTGGAAACACCATATATTTT. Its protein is CASSRDSRSGNTIYF.

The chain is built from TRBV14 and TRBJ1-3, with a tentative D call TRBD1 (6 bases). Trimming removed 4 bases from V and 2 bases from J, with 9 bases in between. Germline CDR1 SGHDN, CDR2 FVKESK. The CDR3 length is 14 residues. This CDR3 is CASSRNRAGNTIYF. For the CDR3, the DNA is TGTGCCAGCAGCCGGAACAGGGCTGGAAACACCATATATTTT.

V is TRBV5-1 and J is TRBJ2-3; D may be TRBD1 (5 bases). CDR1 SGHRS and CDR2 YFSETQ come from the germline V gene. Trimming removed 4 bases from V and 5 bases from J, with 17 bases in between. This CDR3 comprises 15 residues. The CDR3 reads CASSLYTTGIDTQYF. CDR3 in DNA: TGCGCCAGCAGCCTATATACCACAGGTATAGATACGCAGTATTTT.

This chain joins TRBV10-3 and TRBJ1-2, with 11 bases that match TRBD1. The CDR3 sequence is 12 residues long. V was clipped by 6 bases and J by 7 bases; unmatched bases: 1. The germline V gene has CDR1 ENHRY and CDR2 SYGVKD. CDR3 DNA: TGTGCCATCAGCGGGACAGGGGGTGGCTACACCTTC. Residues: CAISGTGGGYTF.

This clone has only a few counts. CDR3 sequence (DNA): TGTGCCAGCAGCTTGGCCCTTGAGACAGGAAACACCATATATTTT. It specifies CASSLALETGNTIYF. V and J are TRBV5-6 and TRBJ1-3; D is undetermined. CDR1 and CDR2 from the germline V gene are SGHDT and YYEEEE. The CDR3 contains 15 residues. V lost 0 bases, J lost 4 bases, and 11 bases lay in between.

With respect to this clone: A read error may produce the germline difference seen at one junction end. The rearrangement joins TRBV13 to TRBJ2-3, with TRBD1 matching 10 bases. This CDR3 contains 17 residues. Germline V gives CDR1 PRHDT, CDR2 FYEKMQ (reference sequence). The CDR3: CASSLVGTGASIDTQYF. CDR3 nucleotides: TGTGCCAGCAGCTTAGTCGGGACAGGGGCTAGCATAGATACGCAGTATTTT.

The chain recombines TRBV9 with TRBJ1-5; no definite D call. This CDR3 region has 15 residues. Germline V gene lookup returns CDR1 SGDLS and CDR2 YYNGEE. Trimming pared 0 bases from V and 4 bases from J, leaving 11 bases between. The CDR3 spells CASSVGGGPNQPQHF. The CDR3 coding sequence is TGTGCCAGCAGCGTAGGGGGAGGGCCTAATCAGCCCCAGCATTTT.

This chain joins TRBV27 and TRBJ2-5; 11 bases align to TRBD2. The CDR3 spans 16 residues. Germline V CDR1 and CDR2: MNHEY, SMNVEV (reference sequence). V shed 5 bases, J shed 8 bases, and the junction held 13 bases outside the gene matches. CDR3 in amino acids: CASSDLAGGTKRTQYF. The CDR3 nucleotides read TGTGCCAGCAGTGATCTAGCGGGGGGTACCAAGAGAACCCAGTACTTC.

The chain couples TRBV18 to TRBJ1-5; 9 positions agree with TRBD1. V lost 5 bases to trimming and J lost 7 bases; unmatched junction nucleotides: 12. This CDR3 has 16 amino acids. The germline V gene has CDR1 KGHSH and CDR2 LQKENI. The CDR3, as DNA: TGTGCCAGCTCAAACAGGGGGCCGATCGAAAGGCAGCCCCAGCATTTT. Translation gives CASSNRGPIERQPQHF.

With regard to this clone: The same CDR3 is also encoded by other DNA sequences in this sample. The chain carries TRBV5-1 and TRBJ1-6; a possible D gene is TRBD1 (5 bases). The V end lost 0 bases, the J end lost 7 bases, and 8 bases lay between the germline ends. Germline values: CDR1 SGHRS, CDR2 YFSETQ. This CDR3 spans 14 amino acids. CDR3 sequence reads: CASSLEGQNSPLHF. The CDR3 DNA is TGCGCCAGCAGCTTGGAGGGGCAAAATTCACCCCTCCACTTT.

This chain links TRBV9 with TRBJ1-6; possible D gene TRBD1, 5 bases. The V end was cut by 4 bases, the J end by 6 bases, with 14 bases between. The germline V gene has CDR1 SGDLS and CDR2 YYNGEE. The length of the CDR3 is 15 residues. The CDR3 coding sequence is TGTGCCAGCAGCCTCAGGGCGTTGGGTAATTCACCCCTCCACTTT. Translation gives CASSLRALGNSPLHF.

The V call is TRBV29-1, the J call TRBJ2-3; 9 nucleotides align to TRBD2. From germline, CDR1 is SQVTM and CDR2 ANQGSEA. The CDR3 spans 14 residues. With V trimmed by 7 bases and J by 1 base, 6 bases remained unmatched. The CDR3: CSASSSGGTDTQYF. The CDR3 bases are TGCAGCGCCTCATCTAGCGGGGGCACAGATACGCAGTATTTT.

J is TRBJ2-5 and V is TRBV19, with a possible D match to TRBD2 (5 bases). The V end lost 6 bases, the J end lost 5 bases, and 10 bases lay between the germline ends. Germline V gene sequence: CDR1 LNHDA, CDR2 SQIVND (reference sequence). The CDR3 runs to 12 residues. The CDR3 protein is CASSHPGETQYF. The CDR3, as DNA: TGTGCCAGTAGCCACCCGGGGGAGACCCAGTACTTC.

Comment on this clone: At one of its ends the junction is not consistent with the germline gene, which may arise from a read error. The CDR3 bases are TGTGCCTGGAGTGTATCTGGACAGGGGTCGAGCTCCTTC. It specifies CAWSVSGQGSSSF. This chain links TRBV30 with TRBJ1-2; TRBD1 agrees at 9 bases. The germline CDR1 and CDR2 sequences are GTSNPN and SVGIG (reference sequence). The CDR3 runs 13 residues. Drawing the rest from reference TRBV30 and TRBJ1-2, the complete variable domain is SQTIHQWPATLVQPVGSPLSLECTVEGTSNPNLYWYRQAAGRGLQLLFYSVGIGQISSEVPQNLSASRPQDRQFILSSKKLLLSDSGFYLCAWSVSGQGSSSFGSGTRLTVV.

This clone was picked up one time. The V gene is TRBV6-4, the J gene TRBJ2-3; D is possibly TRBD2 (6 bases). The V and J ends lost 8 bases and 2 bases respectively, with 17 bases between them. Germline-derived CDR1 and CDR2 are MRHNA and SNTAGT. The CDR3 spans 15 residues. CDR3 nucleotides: TGTGCCAGCCCAAAGGGAGGCGGAAACACAGATACGCAGTATTTT. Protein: CASPKGGGNTDTQYF.

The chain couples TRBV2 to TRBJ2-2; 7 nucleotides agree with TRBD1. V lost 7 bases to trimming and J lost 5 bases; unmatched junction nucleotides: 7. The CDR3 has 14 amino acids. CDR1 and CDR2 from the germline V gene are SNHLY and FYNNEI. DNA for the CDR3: TGTGCCAGCACCCAAACCAGGGGGACCGGGGAGCTGTTTTTT. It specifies CASTQTRGTGELFF.

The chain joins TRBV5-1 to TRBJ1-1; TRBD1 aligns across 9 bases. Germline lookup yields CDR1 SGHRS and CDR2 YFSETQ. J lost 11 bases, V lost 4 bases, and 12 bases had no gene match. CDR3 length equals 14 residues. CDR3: CASSPSRDRVIAFF. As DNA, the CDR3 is TGCGCCAGCAGCCCGTCCCGGGACAGGGTGATTGCTTTCTTT. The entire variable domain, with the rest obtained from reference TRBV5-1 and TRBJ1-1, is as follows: KAGVTQTPRYLIKTRGQQVTLSCSPISGHRSVSWYQQTPGQGLQFLFEYFSETQRNKGNFPGRFSGRQFSNSRSEMNVSTLELGDSALYLCASSPSRDRVIAFFGQGTRLTVV.

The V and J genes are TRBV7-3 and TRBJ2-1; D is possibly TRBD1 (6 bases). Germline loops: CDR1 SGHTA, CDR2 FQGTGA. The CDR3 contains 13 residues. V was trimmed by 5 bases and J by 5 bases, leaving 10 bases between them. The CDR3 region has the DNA TGTGCCAGCAGCCAGGGGCTAAACAATGAGCAGTTCTTC. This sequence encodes CASSQGLNNEQFF.

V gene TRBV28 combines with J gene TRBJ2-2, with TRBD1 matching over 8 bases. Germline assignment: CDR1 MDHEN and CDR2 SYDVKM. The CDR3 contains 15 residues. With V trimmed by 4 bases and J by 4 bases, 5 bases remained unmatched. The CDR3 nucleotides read TGTGCCAGCAGTTACCAGGGGGCTGGCACCGGGGAGCTGTTTTTT. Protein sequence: CASSYQGAGTGELFF.

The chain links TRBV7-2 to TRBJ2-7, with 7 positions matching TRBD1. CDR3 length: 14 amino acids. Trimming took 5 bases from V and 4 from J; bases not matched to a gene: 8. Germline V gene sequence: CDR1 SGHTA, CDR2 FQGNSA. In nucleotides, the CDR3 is TGTGCCAGCAGCCCGGACAGGTTCTGGTACGAGCAGTACTTC. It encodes CASSPDRFWYEQYF.

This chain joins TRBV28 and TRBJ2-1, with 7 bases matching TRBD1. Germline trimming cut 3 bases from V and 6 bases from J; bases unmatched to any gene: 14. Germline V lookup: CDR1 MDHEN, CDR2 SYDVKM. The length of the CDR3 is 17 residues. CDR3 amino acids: CASSLGPRGLPGNEQFF. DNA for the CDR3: TGTGCCAGCAGTTTGGGGCCTAGGGGGCTCCCTGGCAATGAGCAGTTCTTC.

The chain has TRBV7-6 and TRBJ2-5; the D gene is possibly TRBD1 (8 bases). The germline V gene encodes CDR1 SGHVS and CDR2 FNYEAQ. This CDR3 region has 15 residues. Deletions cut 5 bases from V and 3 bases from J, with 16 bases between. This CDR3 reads CASSKRQGTKETQYF. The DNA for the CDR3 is TGTGCCAGCAGCAAACGACAGGGGACTAAAGAGACCCAGTACTTC.

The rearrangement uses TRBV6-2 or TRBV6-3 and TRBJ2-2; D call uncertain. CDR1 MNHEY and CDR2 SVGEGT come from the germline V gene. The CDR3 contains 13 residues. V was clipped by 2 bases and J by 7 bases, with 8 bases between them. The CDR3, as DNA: TGTGCCAGCAGTTACGTGAGTGTCGGGGAGCTGTTTTTT. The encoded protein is CASSYVSVGELFF.

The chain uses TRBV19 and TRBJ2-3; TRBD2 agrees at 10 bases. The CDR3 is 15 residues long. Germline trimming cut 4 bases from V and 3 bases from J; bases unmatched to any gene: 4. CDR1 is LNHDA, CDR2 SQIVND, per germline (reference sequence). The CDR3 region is CASSTPSGGTDTQYF. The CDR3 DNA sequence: TGTGCCAGTAGTACCCCTAGCGGGGGTACAGATACGCAGTATTTT.

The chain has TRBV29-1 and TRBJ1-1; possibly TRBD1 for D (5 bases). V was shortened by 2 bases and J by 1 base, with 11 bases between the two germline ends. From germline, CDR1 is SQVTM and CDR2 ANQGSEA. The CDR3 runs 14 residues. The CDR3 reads CSVESAGRNTEAFF. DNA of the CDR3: TGCAGCGTTGAATCCGCGGGACGGAACACTGAAGCTTTCTTT.

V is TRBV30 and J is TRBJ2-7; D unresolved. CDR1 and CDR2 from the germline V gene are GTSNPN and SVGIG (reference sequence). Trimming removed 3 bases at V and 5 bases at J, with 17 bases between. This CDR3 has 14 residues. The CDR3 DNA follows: TGTGCCTGGAGCCCAACTTGGAGCCTCCACGAGCAGTACTTC. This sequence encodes CAWSPTWSLHEQYF.